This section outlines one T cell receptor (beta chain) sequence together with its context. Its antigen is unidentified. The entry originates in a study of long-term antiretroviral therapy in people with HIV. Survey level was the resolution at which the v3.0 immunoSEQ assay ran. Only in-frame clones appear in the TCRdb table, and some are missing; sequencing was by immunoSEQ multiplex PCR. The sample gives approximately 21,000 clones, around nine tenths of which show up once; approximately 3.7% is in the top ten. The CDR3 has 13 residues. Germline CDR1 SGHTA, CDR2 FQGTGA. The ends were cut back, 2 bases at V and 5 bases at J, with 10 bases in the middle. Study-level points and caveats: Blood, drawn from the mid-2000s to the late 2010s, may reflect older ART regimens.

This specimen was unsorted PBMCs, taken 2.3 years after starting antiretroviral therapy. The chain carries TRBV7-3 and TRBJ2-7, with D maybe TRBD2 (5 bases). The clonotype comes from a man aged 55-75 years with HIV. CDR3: CASSLSGNHEQYF. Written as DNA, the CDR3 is TGTGCCAGCAGCTTATCGGGGAACCACGAGCAGTACTTC.